This T cell receptor beta chain was identified in a study of CD8+ T cells in alopecia areata. Study-level results: Alopecia totalis/universalis scalp especially showed more expanded CD8+ clones than normal scalp. Clarity of TCR sharing across patients fell short of that in mice, possibly HLA-related. Among the cells sequenced in scalp samples are also the resident alphabeta T cells of normal skin.

A single count supports this clone. Its antigen is not known. Isolated RNA was reverse transcribed into cDNA used as the sequencing template. Assay used: immunoSEQ multiplex PCR; TCRdb lists only in-frame clones, some missing. The data contain some 200,000 clones, 56% of them singletons. The CDR3 extends over 14 amino acids. The V and J ends lost 7 bases and 2 bases respectively, with 16 bases between them. Germline V gives CDR1 SGHRS, CDR2 YFSETQ. The chain has TRBV5-1 and TRBJ2-7; perhaps TRBD2 as D (6 bases). The TCR comes from a human donor in good health. Sequencing used CD8+ T cells sorted from blood. The CDR3, as DNA: TGCGCCAGCGGGGGGACGGAAGTGCCCTACGAGCAGTACTTC. Protein: CASGGTEVPYEQYF.